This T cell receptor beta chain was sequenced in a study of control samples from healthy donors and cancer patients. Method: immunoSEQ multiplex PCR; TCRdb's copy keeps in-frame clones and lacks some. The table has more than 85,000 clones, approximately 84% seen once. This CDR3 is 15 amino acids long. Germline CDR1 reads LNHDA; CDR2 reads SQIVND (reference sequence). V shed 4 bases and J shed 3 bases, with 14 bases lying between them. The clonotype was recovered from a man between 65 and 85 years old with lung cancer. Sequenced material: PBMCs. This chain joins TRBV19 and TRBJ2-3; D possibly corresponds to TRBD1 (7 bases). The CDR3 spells CASSTQGGVTDTQYF. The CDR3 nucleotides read TGTGCCAGTAGTACTCAGGGGGGTGTAACAGATACGCAGTATTTT.